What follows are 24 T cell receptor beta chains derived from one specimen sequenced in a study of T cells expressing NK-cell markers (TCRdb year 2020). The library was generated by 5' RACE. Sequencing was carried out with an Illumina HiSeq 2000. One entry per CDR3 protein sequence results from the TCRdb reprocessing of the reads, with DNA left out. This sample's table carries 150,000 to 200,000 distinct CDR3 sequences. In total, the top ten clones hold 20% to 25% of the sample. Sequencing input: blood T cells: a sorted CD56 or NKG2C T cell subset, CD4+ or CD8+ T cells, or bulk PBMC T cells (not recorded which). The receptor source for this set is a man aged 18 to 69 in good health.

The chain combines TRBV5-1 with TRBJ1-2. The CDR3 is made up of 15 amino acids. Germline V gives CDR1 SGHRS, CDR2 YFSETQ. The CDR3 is CASSPRPALGEVYTF.

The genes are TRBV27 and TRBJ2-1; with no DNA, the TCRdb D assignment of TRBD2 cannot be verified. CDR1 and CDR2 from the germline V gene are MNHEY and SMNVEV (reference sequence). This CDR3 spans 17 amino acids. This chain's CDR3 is CASSLGLAGDWGNEQFF.

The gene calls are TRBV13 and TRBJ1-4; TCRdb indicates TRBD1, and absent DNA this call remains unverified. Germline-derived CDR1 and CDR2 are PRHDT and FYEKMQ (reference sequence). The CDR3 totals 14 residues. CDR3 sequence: CASSPGRDNEKLFF.

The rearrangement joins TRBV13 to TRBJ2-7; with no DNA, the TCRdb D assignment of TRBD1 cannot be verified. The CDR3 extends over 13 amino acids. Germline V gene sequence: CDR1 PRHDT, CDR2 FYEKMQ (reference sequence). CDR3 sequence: CASSVRDNYEQYF.

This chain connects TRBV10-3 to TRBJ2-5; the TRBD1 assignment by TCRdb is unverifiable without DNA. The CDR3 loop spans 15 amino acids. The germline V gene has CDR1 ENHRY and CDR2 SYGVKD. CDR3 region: CAISDPGGGPETQYF.

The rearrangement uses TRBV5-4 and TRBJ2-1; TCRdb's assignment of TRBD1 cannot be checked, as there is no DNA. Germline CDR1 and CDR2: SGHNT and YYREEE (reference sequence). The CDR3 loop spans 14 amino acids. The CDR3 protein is CASSLIGRREEQFF. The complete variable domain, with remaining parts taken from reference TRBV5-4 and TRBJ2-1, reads ETGVTQSPTHLIKTRGQQVTLRCSSQSGHNTVSWYQQALGQGPQFIFQYYREEENGRGNFPPRFSGLQFPNYSSELNVNALELDDSALYLCASSLIGRREEQFFGPGTRLTVL.

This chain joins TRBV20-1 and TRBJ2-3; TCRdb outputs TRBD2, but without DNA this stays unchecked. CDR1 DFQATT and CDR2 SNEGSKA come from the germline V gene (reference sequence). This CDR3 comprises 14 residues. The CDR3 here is CSAVTSFPTDTQYF.

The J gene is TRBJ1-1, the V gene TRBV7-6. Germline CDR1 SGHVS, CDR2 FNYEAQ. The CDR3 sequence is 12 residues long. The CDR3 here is CASSPITEEAFF.

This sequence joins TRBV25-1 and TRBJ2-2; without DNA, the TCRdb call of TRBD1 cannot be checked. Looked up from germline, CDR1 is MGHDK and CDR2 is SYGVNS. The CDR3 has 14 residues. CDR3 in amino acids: CASSDTGSPGELFF.

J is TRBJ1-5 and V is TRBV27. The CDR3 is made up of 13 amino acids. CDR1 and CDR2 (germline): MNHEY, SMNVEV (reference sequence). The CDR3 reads CASSRGIDQPQHF.

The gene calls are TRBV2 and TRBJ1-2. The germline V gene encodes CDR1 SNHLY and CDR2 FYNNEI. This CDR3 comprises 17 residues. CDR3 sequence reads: CASSGAGPHKPSYGYTF.

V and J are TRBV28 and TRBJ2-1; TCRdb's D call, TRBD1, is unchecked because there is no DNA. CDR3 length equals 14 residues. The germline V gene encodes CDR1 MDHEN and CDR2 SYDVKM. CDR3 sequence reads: CASSQGGPYNEQFF.

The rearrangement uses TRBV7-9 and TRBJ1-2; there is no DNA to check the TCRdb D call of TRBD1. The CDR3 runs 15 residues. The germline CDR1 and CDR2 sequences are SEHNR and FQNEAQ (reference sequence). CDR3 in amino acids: CASSARDREGDGYTF. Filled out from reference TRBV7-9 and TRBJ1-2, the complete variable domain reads DTGVSQNPRHKITKRGQNVTFRCDPISEHNRLYWYRQTLGQGPEFLTYFQNEAQLEKSRLLSDRFSAERPKGSFSTLEIQRTEQGDSAMYLCASSARDREGDGYTFGSGTRLTVV.

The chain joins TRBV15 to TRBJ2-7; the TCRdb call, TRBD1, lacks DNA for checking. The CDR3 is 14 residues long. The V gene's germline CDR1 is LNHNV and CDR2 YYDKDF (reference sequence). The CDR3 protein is CATSRRQGEAEQYF.

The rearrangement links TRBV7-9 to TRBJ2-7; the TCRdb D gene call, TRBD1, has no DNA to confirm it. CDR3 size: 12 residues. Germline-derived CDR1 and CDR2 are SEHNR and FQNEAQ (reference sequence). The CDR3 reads CASSLPFGVKYF.

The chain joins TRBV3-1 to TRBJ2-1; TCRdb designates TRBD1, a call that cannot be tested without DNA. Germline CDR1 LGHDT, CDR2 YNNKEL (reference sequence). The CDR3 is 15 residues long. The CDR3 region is CASSPGQGRPNEQFF.

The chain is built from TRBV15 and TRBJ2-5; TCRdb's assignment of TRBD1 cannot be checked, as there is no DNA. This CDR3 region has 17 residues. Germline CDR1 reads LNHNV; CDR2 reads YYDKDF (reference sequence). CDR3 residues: CATSRDRAGALQETQYF. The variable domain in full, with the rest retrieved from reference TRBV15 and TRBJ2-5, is DAMVIQNPRYQVTQFGKPVTLSCSQTLNHNVMYWYQQKSSQAPKLLFHYYDKDFNNEADTPDNFQSRRPNTSFCFLDIRSPGLGDTAMYLCATSRDRAGALQETQYFGPGTRLLVL.

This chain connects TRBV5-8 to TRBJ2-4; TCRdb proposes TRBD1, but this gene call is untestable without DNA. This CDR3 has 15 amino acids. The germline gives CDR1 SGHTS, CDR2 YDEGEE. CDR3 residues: CASSLYETGVGIQYF.

The CDR3 sequence: CASSEFGYSGANVLTF. The chain combines TRBV25-1 with TRBJ2-6. The CDR3 covers 16 residues. Per the germline V gene, CDR1 is MGHDK and CDR2 is SYGVNS. The full variable domain, rest sourced from reference TRBV25-1 and TRBJ2-6, is EADIYQTPRYLVIGTGKKITLECSQTMGHDKMYWYQQDPGMELHLIHYSYGVNSTEKGDLSSESTVSRIRTEHFPLTLESARPSHTSQYLCASSEFGYSGANVLTFGAGSRLTVL.

The CDR3 loop reads CASSPPPAGKNTEAFF. The V and J genes are TRBV7-2 and TRBJ1-1. Germline lookup yields CDR1 SGHTA and CDR2 FQGNSA. The CDR3 sequence is 16 residues long.

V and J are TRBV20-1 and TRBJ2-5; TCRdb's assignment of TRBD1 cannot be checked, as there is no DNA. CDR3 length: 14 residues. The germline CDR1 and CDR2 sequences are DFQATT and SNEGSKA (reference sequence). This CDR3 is CSPAVGRGSETQYF.

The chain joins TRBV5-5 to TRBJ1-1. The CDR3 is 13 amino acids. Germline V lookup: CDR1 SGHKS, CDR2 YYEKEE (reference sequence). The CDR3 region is CASSRSGAAEAFF.

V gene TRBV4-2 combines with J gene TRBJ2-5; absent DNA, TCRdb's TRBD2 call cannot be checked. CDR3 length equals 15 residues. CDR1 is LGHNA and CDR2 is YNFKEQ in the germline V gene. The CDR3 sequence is CASSYTSGGKETQYF.

CDR3 amino acids: CASSEPGQLSNEQFF. V and J are TRBV2 and TRBJ2-1; lacking DNA, the TRBD1 call made by TCRdb goes unchecked. The germline V gene encodes CDR1 SNHLY and CDR2 FYNNEI. This CDR3 region has 15 residues.